This TCR beta chain was sequenced in a study of response to subunit inactivated influenza vaccine. Germline CDR1 is DFQATT and CDR2 is SNEGSKA (reference sequence). Unmatched junction bases numbered 5, after V lost 6 bases and J lost 3 bases. The length of the CDR3 is 13 residues. TCRdb redid the calling of the RT-PCR reads with MiXCR, one entry per CDR3 protein. The table lists 500,000 to 700,000 distinct CDR3 sequences, roughly 23% of them singletons. The same sample was also studied in work on T cells expressing NK-cell markers. That study reports: Researchers built TCR beta cDNA using 5'RACE template switching with UMIs.

This chain links TRBV20-1 with TRBJ1-5; 7 positions agree with TRBD1. Source: CD4+ T cells sorted from PBMCs, taken about 13 days after vaccination. This TCR was sampled from a man over 45 who received an inactivated influenza vaccine. CDR3 region: CSALGQINQPQHF. As DNA, the CDR3 is TGCAGTGCCCTGGGACAGATCAATCAGCCCCAGCATTTT.